One and the same sample provided the 2 T cell receptor beta chains below, sequenced in a study of type 1 regulatory T cells. These receptors have no identified antigens. TCRdb redid the calling of the reads with MiXCR, one entry per CDR3 protein. The sample includes fewer than 70,000 distinct CDR3 sequences, around 63% seen only once; the top ten take 7% to 8.5%. The sequenced sample was cultured T cells, either the whole culture or a sorted T cell fraction (not recorded which). The subset was: Tr1-enriched cell product generated in vitro against host alloantigens. Receptors were obtained from a human donor in good health.

This clonotype has more than one count but fewer than ten. The rearrangement links TRBV20-1 to TRBJ2-7; 12 nucleotides agree with TRBD2. The CDR3 loop spans 16 amino acids. Germline V gene sequence: CDR1 DFQATT, CDR2 SNEGSKA (reference sequence). The junction had 14 bases not matched to a gene; V was cut back by 6 bases and J by 5 bases. For the CDR3, the DNA is TGCAGTGCACCCAACCCCGGGACTAGCGGGTTTAACGAGCAGTACTTC. It specifies CSAPNPGTSGFNEQYF.

The chain employs TRBV11-2 and TRBJ2-5, with TRBD2 identical over 7 bases. CDR3 length: 14 residues. Germline lookup yields CDR1 SGHAT and CDR2 FQNNGV. The junction had 3 bases not matched to a gene; V was cut back by 4 bases and J by 1 base. This CDR3 is CASSSSSGQETQYF. CDR3 bases: TGTGCCAGCAGCTCTTCTAGCGGCCAAGAGACCCAGTACTTC.